These T cell receptor beta chains were read from a single sample in a study of technical replicates of blood from a handful of donors. Profiling relied on immunoSEQ multiplex PCR, and the TCRdb table lists in-frame clones only, not all of them. The repertoire includes under 15,000 clones, roughly 79% of them detected once, and less than 15% sits in the top ten. The material sequenced was PBMCs. Source of these receptors: a human donor in good health. CDR3s include the opening cysteine and the closing phenylalanine or tryptophan. D genes are given only for firm matches. Size is omitted from some rows. Given values are once, few, many or a class for expanded clones.

V gene	clone size	CDR3 length	J gene	D gene	CDR3 DNA	CDR3 protein
TRBV5-4	.	15	TRBJ2-7	TRBD1	TGTGCCAGCAGCTTGGATCGACAGGGGGTAAAAGAGCAGTACTTC	CASSLDRQGVKEQYF
TRBV29-1	.	13	TRBJ2-7	TRBD1	TGCAGCGTTGATGGGACAGGGAGTCCCGAGCAGTACTTC	CSVDGTGSPEQYF
TRBV30	.	14	TRBJ2-7	.	TGTGCCTGGAGCTACCTCGGGAGCTCCTACGAGCAGTACTTC	CAWSYLGSSYEQYF
TRBV23-1	few	17	TRBJ1-1	TRBD1	TGCGCCAGCAGTCAATCGTGGAGGGGGCGATTGAACACTGAAGCTTTCTTT	CASSQSWRGRLNTEAFF
TRBV13	once	14	TRBJ2-1	.	TGTGCCAGCAGCCTCGGGAGCTCCTACAATGAGCAGTTCTTC	CASSLGSSYNEQFF
TRBV10-1	.	11	TRBJ2-7	.	TGCGCCAGCAGTGTGGGCCACGAGCAGTACTTC	CASSVGHEQYF
TRBV18	.	16	TRBJ2-2	TRBD2	TGTGCCAGCTCACCGGGACTAGCGGGAGCTTTCGGGGAGCTGTTTTTT	CASSPGLAGAFGELFF
TRBV19	.	15	TRBJ2-1	TRBD1	TGTGCCGTCAGGGGGGGACAGGGGTCATACAATGAGCAGTTCTTC	CAVRGGQGSYNEQFF
TRBV27	once	18	TRBJ2-1	TRBD2	TGTGCCAGCACCACGTCCGTTGGGACTAGGGTTGGGTACAATGAGCAGTTCTTC	CASTTSVGTRVGYNEQFF
TRBV28	.	16	TRBJ2-5	TRBD1	TGTGCCAGCAGTTTTAGGACCTGGACAGGGGATGAGACCCAGTACTTC	CASSFRTWTGDETQYF
TRBV19	few	14	TRBJ2-1	TRBD2	TGTGCCAGTAGGAAGCGGGAGGGCCTGGATGAGCAGTTCTTC	CASRKREGLDEQFF
TRBV5-6	.	12	TRBJ2-3	.	TGTGCCAGCAGCGTCCTCGACAATACGCAGTATTTT	CASSVLDNTQYF
TRBV6-5	.	13	TRBJ1-2	TRBD1	TGTGCCAGCAGCCACAGGGGGGACTATGGCTACACCTTC	CASSHRGDYGYTF
TRBV13	.	14	TRBJ2-7	.	TGTGCCAGCAGCTTCGGCAGGGGTGTCCACGAGCAGTACTTC	CASSFGRGVHEQYF
TRBV6-5	.	15	TRBJ2-7	TRBD1	TGTGCCAGCAGTGGCGTCCGACAGGGAAACGACGAGCAGTACTTC	CASSGVRQGNDEQYF
TRBV2	.	10	TRBJ2-3	.	TGTGCCAGCAGGGCCGATACGCAGTATTTT	CASRADTQYF
TRBV18	.	14	TRBJ1-1	TRBD1	TGTGCCAGCTCACCGACAGGGTTGAACACTGAAGCTTTCTTT	CASSPTGLNTEAFF
TRBV19	.	13	TRBJ2-7	.	TGTGCCAGTAGTATAGTGGGGCAATCCGAGCAGTACTTC	CASSIVGQSEQYF
TRBV5-5	.	15	TRBJ1-1	.	TGTGCCAGCAGCTCGACGGGACAAGTGAACACTGAAGCTTTCTTT	CASSSTGQVNTEAFF
TRBV7-2	.	15	TRBJ1-2	TRBD1	TGTGCCAGCAGCTTAGCCGACAGGGGGCATTATGGCTACACCTTC	CASSLADRGHYGYTF
TRBV9	.	16	TRBJ2-1	.	TGTGCCAGCAGCCCCAGACTTATTAGCTCCTACAATGAGCAGTTCTTC	CASSPRLISSYNEQFF
TRBV18	.	16	TRBJ1-1	.	TGTGCCAGCTCACCCAATCCCCCGGGTGTGAACACTGAAGCTTTCTTT	CASSPNPPGVNTEAFF
TRBV30	.	17	TRBJ2-2	.	TGTGCCTGGGGACCGGGACTTGTCAATCCTAGCACCGGGGAGCTGTTTTTT	CAWGPGLVNPSTGELFF
TRBV25-1	.	15	TRBJ1-2	.	TGTGCCAGCAGTGAATTATCCGTAGGGGCATATGGCTACACCTTC	CASSELSVGAYGYTF
TRBV27	few	14	TRBJ2-1	TRBD2	TGTGCCAGCAGTTCTAGCGGGATGTGGAATGAGCAGTTCTTC	CASSSSGMWNEQFF
TRBV5-1	.	15	TRBJ1-1	.	TGCGCCAGCAGCTTGGGGGGGTGGGAGGACACTGAAGCTTTCTTT	CASSLGGWEDTEAFF
TRBV7-9	.	15	TRBJ2-1	TRBD2	TGTGCCAGCAGCCCCGGACTAGCGGGAGTGGATGAGCAGTTCTTC	CASSPGLAGVDEQFF
TRBV28	few	12	TRBJ1-2	.	TGTGCCAGCAGTTCCAATAACTATGGCTACACCTTC	CASSSNNYGYTF
TRBV20-1	.	11	TRBJ1-1	.	TGCAGTGCCGGAGTACCGGGTCAAGCTTTCTTT	CSAGVPGQAFF
TRBV10-1	few	16	TRBJ2-1	TRBD2	TGCGCCAGCAGTGACCCTTCAGCGGGAGGTTACAATGAGCAGTTCTTC	CASSDPSAGGYNEQFF
TRBV5-1	.	15	TRBJ2-2	TRBD2	TGCGCCAGCAGCTTGGCCTGGACTAGCGCCGGGGAGCTGTTTTTT	CASSLAWTSAGELFF
TRBV11-2	.	14	TRBJ2-7	.	TGTGCCAGCAGCTTAGCCCCAGGGTCCGACGAGCAGTACTTC	CASSLAPGSDEQYF
TRBV11-1	.	16	TRBJ1-2	TRBD1	TGTGCCAGCAGCCGGGCCGGGACAGGGTCCAACTATGGCTACACCTTC	CASSRAGTGSNYGYTF
TRBV9	few	16	TRBJ2-1	.	TGTGCCAGCAGCCCCGGCGGTAGCGGAAACTACAATGAGCAGTTCTTC	CASSPGGSGNYNEQFF
TRBV5-1	.	15	TRBJ1-2	.	TGCGCCAGCAGCCCCGGGGGACCAGCTAACTATGGCTACACCTTC	CASSPGGPANYGYTF
TRBV6-1	.	13	TRBJ2-7	.	TGTGCCAGCAGACTTACCCCTGGTTACGAGCAGTACTTC	CASRLTPGYEQYF
TRBV5-5	.	15	TRBJ2-7	TRBD1	TGTGCCAGCAGCGCCGGGACAGGGGGCGTTTACGAGCAGTACTTC	CASSAGTGGVYEQYF
TRBV7-2	.	14	TRBJ2-2	.	TGTGCCAGCAGCTACGGCGCAGCGAGCGGGGAGCTGTTTTTT	CASSYGAASGELFF
TRBV27	.	14	TRBJ1-4	.	TGTGCCAGCAGGGGGAGCGCAACTAATGAAAAACTGTTTTTT	CASRGSATNEKLFF
TRBV27	.	13	TRBJ2-1	.	TGTGCCAGCAGTTTAGGCGGAGAGAATGAGCAGTTCTTC	CASSLGGENEQFF
TRBV18	.	15	TRBJ1-2	.	TGTGCCAGCTCCCCCGGCAGGGTTGGCGGAGATACGTACACCTTC	CASSPGRVGGDTYTF
TRBV27	medium-sized	13	TRBJ2-1	TRBD2	TGTGCCAGCAGTCCAACTAGCGCCGGTGAGCAGTTCTTC	CASSPTSAGEQFF
TRBV6-5	.	14	TRBJ1-4	.	TGTGCCAGCAGTTACCGGCCGGAGAATGAAAAACTGTTTTTT	CASSYRPENEKLFF
TRBV30	.	12	TRBJ2-7	.	TGTGCCGTAAGTCAAAGCCCTTACGAGCAGTACTTC	CAVSQSPYEQYF
TRBV30	once	13	TRBJ2-7	TRBD2	TGTGCCTGGAGCGACAGCGGGATAAGGAAGCAGTACTTC	CAWSDSGIRKQYF
TRBV25-1	.	15	TRBJ2-7	TRBD1	TGTGCCAGCAGTGATCCCGCCAGGGGGTCCTACGAGCAGTACTTC	CASSDPARGSYEQYF
TRBV18	.	15	TRBJ1-1	TRBD1	TGTGCCAGCTCACCACGGGACAGGGTTTGGGATGAAGCTTTCTTT	CASSPRDRVWDEAFF
TRBV30	once	18	TRBJ1-4	TRBD1	TGTGCCACCACGCACTACGCACAGGGGGACGCAACTAATGAAAAACTGTTTTTT	CATTHYAQGDATNEKLFF
TRBV5-4	.	14	TRBJ1-2	.	TGTGCCAGCAGCTGGTCAACGTCTAGCTATGGCTACACCTTC	CASSWSTSSYGYTF